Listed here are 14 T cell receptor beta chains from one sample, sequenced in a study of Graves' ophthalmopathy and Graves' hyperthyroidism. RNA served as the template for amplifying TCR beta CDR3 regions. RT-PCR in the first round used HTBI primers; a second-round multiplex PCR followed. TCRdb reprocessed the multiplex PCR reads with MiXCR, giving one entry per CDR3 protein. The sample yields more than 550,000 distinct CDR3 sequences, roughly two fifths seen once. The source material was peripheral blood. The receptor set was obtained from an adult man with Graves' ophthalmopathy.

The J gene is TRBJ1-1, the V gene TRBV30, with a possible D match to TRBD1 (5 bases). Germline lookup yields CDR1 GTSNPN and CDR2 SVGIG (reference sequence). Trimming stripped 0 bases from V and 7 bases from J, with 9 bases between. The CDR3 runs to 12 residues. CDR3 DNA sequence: TGTGCCTGGAGTGTGACAGCGGATGAAGCTTTCTTT. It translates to CAWSVTADEAFF.

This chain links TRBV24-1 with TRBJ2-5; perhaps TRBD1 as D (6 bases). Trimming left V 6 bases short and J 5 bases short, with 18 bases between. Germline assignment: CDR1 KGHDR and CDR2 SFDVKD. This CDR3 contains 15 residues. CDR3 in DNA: TGTGCCACCAGTATAGGAACAGGGTTTTCGGAGACCCAGTACTTC. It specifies CATSIGTGFSETQYF.

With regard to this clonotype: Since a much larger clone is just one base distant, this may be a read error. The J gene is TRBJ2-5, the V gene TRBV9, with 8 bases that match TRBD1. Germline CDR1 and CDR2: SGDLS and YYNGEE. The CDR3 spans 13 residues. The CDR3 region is CAGSIGQGETQYF. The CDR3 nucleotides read TGTGCCGGCAGCATAGGACAGGGAGAGACCCAGTACTTC.

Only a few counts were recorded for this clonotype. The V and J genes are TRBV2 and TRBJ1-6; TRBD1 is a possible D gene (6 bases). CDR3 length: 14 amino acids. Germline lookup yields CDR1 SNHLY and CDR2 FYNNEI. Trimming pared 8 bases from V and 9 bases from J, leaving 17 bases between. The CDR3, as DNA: TGTGCCAGCGTGCAGGGGACCGGGGGTTCACCCCTCCACTTT. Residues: CASVQGTGGSPLHF.

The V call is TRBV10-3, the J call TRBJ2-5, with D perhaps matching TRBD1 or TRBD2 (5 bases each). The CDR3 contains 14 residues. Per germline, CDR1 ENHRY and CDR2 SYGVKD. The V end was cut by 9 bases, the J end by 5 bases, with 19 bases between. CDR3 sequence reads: CAMGPAVWGETQYF. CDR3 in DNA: TGTGCCATGGGTCCAGCGGTTTGGGGCGAGACCCAGTACTTC.

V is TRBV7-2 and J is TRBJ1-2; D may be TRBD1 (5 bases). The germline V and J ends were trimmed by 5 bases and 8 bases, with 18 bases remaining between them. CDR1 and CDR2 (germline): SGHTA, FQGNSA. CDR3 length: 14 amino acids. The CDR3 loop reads CASSLRRGEGGYTF. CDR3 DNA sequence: TGTGCCAGCAGCCTGCGACGAGGGGAGGGCGGCTACACCTTC.

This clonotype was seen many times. CDR3 sequence reads: CSVLRAGGVSGANVLTF. The CDR3 coding sequence is TGCAGCGTTCTAAGAGCGGGAGGGGTTTCTGGGGCCAACGTCCTGACTTTC. The chain uses TRBV29-1 and TRBJ2-6; 10 nucleotides align to TRBD2. J lost 1 base, V lost 5 bases, and 8 bases had no gene match. This CDR3 region has 17 residues. Germline CDR1 SQVTM, CDR2 ANQGSEA.

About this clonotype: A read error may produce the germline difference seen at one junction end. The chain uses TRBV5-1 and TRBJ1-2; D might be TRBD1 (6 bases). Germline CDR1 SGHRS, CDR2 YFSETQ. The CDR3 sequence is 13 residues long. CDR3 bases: TGTGCCAGTACCGGGGGGGGGCCCTATGGCTACACCTTC. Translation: CASTGGGPYGYTF.

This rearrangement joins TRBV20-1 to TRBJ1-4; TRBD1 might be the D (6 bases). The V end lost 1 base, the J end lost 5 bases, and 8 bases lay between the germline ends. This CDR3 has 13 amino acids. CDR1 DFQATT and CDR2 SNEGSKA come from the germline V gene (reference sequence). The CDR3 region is CSARGTANEKLFF. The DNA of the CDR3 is TGCAGTGCTAGAGGGACAGCAAATGAAAAACTGTTTTTT.

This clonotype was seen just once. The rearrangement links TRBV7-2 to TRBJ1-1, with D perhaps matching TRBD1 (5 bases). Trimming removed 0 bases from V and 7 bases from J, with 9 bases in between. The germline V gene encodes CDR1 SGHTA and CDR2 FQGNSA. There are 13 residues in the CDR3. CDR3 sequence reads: CASSLAGTLEAFF. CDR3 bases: TGTGCCAGCAGCTTAGCAGGGACCCTTGAAGCTTTCTTT.

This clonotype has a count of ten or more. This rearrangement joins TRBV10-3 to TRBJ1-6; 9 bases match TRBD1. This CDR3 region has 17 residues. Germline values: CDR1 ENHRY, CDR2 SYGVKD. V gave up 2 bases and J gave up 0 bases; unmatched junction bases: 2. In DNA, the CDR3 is TGTGCCATCAGTGAGGGGACAGGGAGCTCCTATAATTCACCCCTCCACTTT. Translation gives CAISEGTGSSYNSPLHF.

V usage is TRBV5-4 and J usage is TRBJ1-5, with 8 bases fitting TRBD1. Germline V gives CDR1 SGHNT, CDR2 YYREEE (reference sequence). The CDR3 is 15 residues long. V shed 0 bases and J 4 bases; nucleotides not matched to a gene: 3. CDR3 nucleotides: TGTGCCAGCAGCTTGGGCAGGGGGCCGAATCAGCCCCAGCATTTT. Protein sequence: CASSLGRGPNQPQHF. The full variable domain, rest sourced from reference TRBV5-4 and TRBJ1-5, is ETGVTQSPTHLIKTRGQQVTLRCSSQSGHNTVSWYQQALGQGPQFIFQYYREEENGRGNFPPRFSGLQFPNYSSELNVNALELDDSALYLCASSLGRGPNQPQHFGDGTRLSIL.

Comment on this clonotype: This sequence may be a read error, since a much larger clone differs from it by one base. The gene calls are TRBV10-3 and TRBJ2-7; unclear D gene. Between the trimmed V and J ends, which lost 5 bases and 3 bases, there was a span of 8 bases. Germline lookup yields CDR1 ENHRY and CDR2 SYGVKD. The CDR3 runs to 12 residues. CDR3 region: CAISSNYYEQYF. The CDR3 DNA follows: TGTGCCATCAGTTCAAACTACTACGAGCAGTACTTC.

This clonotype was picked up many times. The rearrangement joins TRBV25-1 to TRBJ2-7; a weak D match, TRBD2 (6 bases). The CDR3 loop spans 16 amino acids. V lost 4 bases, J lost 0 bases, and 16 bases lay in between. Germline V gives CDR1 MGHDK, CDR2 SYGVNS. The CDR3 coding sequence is TGTGCCAGCAGTGGAATAATGGAGGGACTCTCCTACGAGCAGTACTTC. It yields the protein CASSGIMEGLSYEQYF.